This T cell receptor beta chain was sequenced in a study of shared clonotypes between healthy human individuals (dated by TCRdb to 2019 to 2021). Study-wide context: A few men and a couple of women, aged 18 to 49 years, made up the cohort. Leukapheresis yielded between about 0.94 and 8.9 billion PBMCs per donor. To increase sequencing depth and limit assay-specific biases, TCR repertoire library preparation and sequencing were carried out by different laboratories using diverse techniques. The study deeply sequenced blood TCR repertoires of 5 or 6 healthy adults to estimate repertoire size and the extent of clonotype sharing between individuals. Per donor, three plates each were used for CD4 naive and CD4 memory, two for CD8 naive, and one for CD8 memory.

The donors were healthy, HIV-negative adults who had no recently reported acute infections or vaccinations. Every donor was a Caucasian adult residing in Nashville, Tennessee, USA. CD4+ T cells were enriched by magnetic negative selection, after which naive cells were positively selected on CD45RA and the negative fraction was taken as the memory subset. Blood was collected by leukapheresis, and PBMCs were isolated by Ficoll-Histopaque density gradient centrifugation and then cryopreserved in liquid nitrogen vapor phase. Analytical flow cytometry was used to check the purity and quantity of every magnetically sorted T cell population. From each sorted fraction, genomic DNA was isolated and quantified by UV absorbance on a Nanodrop 2000c. Using the deep immunoSEQ assay, multiplex PCR amplified TCR CDR3 regions from genomic DNA. For each cell subset, the extracted genomic DNA was distributed evenly across all wells of several immunoSEQ 96-well plates, and each plate served as one replicate. For sorted subsets, about 220 ng of genomic DNA, equivalent to 30,000 or so T cell genomes, went into each replicate PCR. Purified libraries were measured with a Qubit 3.0 fluorometer, size-checked on a Bioanalyzer 2100, and measured again with the KAPA Library Quantification kit. Every immunoSEQ 96-well plate was sequenced on a dedicated single-read 150-cycle Illumina NextSeq 550 flow cell. Per the original workflow: Because the immunoSEQ output included only junctional sequences and no quality scores, the filtering could not be the same as the filtering used for full-length reads. To assign V/J genes and CDR3, sequences were annotated against IMGT germline references using PyIR, a Python wrapper for IgBLAST v1.9. Reads were removed for weak V/J assignments (E-value above 1e-6), missing CDR3, stop codons, out-of-frame junctions, or ambiguous translated residues. V3J clonotypes were defined as sequences sharing the same inferred V gene, J gene, and CDR3 amino acid sequence. To compute the percentage overlap between repertoires, the number of shared unique clonotypes was divided by the size of the smaller repertoire. Repertoire richness was assessed with RTK rarefaction, the Chao1 estimator, and Recon v2.1 estimates of unobserved clonotypes. For all TCRbeta clonotypes obtained by the gDNA method from four donors, generation probabilities were computed with OLGA. TCRdb retrieved this table from immuneACCESS and kept in-frame rearrangements only. Not all clones are present; in checked studies, unresolved V genes account for under half, and no reason is known for the remainder. That table gives V, J and clone size, and the DNA gave D and trimming. The sample table lists about 670,000 clones, about two thirds of them with a count of one. The top ten hold approximately 2% of the sample.

On this clone itself: Its antigen target is currently unknown. Base qualities are not recorded, but no much larger clone differs from it by a single base.

What the work shows at the level of the full study, not this receptor alone: The small number of donors limited the genetic and exposure-history diversity represented. Only blood was sampled, and tissue TCR repertoires likely differ from those in blood. Naive subsets generally had larger estimated clonotype richness than memory subsets. Even with the large sequencing depth, rarefaction of the sorted-subset datasets indicated that sequencing was incomplete. About 4.5% of naive CD4, 3.5% of naive CD8, around 2.3% of memory CD4, and around 0.42% of memory CD8 clonotypes were shared across a few donors. Compared with non-shared clonotypes, the clonotypes found in all four sorted-subset donors had higher generation probabilities. Pairwise subsampling indicated that sequencing depth was expected to affect the degree of clonotype sharing among donors.

This receptor was identified in a young woman in good health. Sequencing used memory CD4+ T cells sorted from blood. The cell subset or site label, as the study defines it: CD45RA-negative fraction.

The sequenced DNA is TGTGCCAGCAGGGGGGGGAACCAAGAGACCCAGTACTTC. The resulting protein is CASRGGNQETQYF. The chain employs TRBV27 and TRBJ2-5; TRBD2 agrees with 7 junctional bases. Including cysteine and phenylalanine, the CDR3 has 13 amino acids. Only CDR3 DNA remains: 39 bases, in frame from the first base. CDR1 and CDR2 were assigned from the germline V gene (reference sequence) as MNHEY and SMNVEV. After removal of 6 bases from V and 0 bases from J, the junction retains 1 base not matched to a gene.